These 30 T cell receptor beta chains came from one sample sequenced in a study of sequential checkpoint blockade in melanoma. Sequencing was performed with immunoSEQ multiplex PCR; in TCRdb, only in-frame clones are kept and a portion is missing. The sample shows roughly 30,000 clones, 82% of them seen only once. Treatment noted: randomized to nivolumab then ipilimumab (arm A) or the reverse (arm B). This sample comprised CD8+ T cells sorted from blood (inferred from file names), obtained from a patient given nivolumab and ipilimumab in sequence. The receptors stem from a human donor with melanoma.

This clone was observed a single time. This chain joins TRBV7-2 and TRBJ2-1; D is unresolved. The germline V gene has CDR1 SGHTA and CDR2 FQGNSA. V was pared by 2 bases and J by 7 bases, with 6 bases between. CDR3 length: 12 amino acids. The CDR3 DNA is TGTGCCAGCAGCTTATCTCCGAATGAGCAGTTCTTC. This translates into CASSLSPNEQFF.

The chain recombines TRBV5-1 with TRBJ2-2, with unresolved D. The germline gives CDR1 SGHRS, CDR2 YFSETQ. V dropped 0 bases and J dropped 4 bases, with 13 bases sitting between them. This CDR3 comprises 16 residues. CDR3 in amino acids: CASSLASGFGTGELFF. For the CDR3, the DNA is TGCGCCAGCAGCTTGGCATCCGGGTTCGGCACCGGGGAGCTGTTTTTT.

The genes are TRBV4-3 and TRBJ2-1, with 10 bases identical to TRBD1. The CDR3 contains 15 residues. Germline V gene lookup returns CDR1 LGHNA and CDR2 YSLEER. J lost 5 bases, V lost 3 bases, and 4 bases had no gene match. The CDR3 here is CASSQPGTGDNEQFF. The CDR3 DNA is TGCGCCAGCAGCCAGCCCGGGACAGGGGACAATGAGCAGTTCTTC.

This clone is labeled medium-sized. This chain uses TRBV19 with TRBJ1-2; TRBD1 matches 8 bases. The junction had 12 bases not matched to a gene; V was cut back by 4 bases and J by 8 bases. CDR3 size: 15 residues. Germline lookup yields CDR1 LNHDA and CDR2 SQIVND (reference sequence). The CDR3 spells CASSTPWTGLEGYTF. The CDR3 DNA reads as TGTGCCAGTAGTACACCTTGGACAGGGCTAGAAGGCTACACCTTC. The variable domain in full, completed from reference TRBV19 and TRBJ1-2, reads DGGITQSPKYLFRKEGQNVTLSCEQNLNHDAMYWYRQDPGQGLRLIYYSQIVNDFQKGDIAEGYSVSREKKESFPLTVTSAQKNPTAFYLCASSTPWTGLEGYTFGSGTRLTVV.

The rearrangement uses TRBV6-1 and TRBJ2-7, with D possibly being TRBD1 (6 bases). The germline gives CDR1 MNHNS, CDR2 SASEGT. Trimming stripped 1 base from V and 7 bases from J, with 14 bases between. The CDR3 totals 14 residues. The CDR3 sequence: CASSEGQGRLEQYF. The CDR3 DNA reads TGTGCCAGCAGTGAAGGTCAGGGGCGCTTAGAGCAGTACTTC.

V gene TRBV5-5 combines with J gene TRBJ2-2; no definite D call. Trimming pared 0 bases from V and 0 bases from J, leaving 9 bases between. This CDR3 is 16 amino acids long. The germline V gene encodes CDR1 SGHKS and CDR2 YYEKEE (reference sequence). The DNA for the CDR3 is TGTGCCAGCAGCTTGGAGCTAAGTACGAACACCGGGGAGCTGTTTTTT. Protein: CASSLELSTNTGELFF.

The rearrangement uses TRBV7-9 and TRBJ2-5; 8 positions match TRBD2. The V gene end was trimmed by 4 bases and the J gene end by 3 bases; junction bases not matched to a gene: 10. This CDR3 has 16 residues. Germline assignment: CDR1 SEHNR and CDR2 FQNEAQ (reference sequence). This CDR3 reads CASSSGLGTKEETQYF. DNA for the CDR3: TGTGCCAGCAGCTCGGGACTAGGGACTAAGGAAGAGACCCAGTACTTC.

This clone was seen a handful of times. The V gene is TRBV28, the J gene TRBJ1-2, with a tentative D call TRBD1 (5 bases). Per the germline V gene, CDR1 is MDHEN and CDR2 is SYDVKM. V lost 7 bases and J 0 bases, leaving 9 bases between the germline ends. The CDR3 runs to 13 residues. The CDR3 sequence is CASKETANYGYTF. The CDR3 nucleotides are TGTGCCAGCAAGGAGACAGCTAACTATGGCTACACCTTC.

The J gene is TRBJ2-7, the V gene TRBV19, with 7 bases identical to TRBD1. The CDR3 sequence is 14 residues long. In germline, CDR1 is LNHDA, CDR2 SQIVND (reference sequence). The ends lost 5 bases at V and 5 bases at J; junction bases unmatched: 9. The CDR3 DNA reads TGTGCCAGTAGTTCCCGACAGGGCCTCCACGAGCAGTACTTC. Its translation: CASSSRQGLHEQYF.

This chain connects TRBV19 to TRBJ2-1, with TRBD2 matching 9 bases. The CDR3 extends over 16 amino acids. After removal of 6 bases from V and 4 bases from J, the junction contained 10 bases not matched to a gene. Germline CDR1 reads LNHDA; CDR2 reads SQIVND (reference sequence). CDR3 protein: CASRVIAGERYNEQFF. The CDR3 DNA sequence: TGTGCCAGTAGAGTCATAGCGGGGGAGCGATACAATGAGCAGTTCTTC.

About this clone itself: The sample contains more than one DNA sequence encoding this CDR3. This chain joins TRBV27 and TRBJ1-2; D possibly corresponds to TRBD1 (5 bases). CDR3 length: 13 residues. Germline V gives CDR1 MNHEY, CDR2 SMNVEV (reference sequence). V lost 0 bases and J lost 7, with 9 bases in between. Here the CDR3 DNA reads TGTGCCAGCAGTTTATCCTCAGGGTCTGGCTACACCTTC. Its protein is CASSLSSGSGYTF.

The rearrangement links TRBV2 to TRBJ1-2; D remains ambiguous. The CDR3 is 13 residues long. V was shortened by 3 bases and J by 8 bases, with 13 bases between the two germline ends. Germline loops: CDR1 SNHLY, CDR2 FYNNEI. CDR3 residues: CASSDPGSWGYTF. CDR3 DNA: TGTGCCAGCAGTGACCCCGGTTCCTGGGGCTACACCTTC.

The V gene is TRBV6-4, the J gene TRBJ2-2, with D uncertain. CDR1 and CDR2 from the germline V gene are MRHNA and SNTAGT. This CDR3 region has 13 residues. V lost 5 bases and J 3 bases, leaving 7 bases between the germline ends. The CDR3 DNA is TGTGCCAGCAGTAGCAGGTACACCGGGGAGCTGTTTTTT. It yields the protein CASSSRYTGELFF.

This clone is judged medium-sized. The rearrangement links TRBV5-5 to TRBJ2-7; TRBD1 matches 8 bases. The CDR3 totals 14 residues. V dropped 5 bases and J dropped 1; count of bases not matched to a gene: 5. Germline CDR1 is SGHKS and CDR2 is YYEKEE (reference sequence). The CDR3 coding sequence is TGTGCCAGCAGTGGTTGGGACAGGTCCTACGAGCAGTACTTC. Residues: CASSGWDRSYEQYF. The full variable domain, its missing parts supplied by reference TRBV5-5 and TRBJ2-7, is DAGVTQSPTHLIKTRGQQVTLRCSPISGHKSVSWYQQVLGQGPQFIFQYYEKEERGRGNFPDRFSARQFPNYSSELNVNALLLGDSALYLCASSGWDRSYEQYFGPGTRLTVT.

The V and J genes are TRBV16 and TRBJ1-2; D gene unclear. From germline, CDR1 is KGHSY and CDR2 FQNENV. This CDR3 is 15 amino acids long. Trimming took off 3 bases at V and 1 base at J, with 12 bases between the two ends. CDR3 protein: CASSQGRALNYGYTF. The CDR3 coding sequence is TGTGCCAGCAGCCAGGGGAGGGCACTTAACTATGGCTACACCTTC.

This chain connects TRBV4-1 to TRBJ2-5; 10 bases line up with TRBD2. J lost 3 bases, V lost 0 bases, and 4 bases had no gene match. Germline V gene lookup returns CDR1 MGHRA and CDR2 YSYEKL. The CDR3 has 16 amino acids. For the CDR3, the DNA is TGCGCCAGCAGCCAAGATCTAGCGGGAGAGGAAGAGACCCAGTACTTC. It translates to CASSQDLAGEEETQYF.

The CDR3 DNA sequence: TGCAGCGTTGGGCCGCTTGAGCAAGCTACATCAGGGGGATTCTATGGCTACACCTTC. Protein product: CSVGPLEQATSGGFYGYTF. This rearrangement joins TRBV29-1 to TRBJ1-2; TRBD1 matches 7 bases. The trim removed 4 bases at V and 4 bases at J, leaving 24 bases unmatched. The CDR3 contains 19 residues. CDR1 and CDR2 (germline): SQVTM, ANQGSEA.

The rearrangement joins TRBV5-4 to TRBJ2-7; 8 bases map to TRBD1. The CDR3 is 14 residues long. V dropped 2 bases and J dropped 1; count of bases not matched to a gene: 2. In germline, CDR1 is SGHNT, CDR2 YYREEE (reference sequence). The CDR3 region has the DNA TGTGCCAGCAGCTTTTACAGGGGGTCCTACGAGCAGTACTTC. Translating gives CASSFYRGSYEQYF.

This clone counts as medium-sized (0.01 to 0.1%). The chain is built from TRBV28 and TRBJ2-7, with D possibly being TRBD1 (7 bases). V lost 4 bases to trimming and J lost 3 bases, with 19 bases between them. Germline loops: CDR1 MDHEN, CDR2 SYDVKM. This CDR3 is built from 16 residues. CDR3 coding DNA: TGTGCCAGCAGTTCGCGGACAGGAGGGTCGGTCTACGAGCAGTACTTC. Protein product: CASSSRTGGSVYEQYF.

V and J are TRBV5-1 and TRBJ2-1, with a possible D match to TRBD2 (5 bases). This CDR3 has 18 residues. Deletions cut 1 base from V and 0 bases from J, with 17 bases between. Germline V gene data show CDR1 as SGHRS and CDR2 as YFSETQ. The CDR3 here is CASSLSIRGLSSYNEQFF. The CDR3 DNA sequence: TGCGCCAGCAGCTTGTCTATCCGTGGACTCAGCTCCTACAATGAGCAGTTCTTC.

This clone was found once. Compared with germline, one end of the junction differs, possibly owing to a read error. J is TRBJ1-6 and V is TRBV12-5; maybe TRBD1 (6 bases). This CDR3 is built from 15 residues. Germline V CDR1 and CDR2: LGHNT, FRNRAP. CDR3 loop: CASGLEGGGYSPPHF. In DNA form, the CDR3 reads TGTGCTAGTGGTTTGGAGGGAGGGGGGTATTCACCCCCCCACTTT.

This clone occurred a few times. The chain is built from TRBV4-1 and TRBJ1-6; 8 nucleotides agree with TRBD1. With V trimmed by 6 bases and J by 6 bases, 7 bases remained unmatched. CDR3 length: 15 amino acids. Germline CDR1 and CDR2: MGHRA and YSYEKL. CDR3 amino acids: CASRPRDRINSPLHF. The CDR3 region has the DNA TGCGCCAGCAGACCTCGGGACAGGATTAATTCACCCCTCCACTTT.

CDR3: CATSGGSPVLAQYF. CDR3 in DNA: TGTGCCACCAGCGGCGGGTCCCCCGTTTTGGCCCAGTACTTC. The genes are TRBV15 and TRBJ2-5; D is possibly TRBD2 (5 bases). CDR3 length equals 14 residues. CDR1 and CDR2 (germline): LNHNV, YYDKDF (reference sequence). Trimming cost V 5 bases and J 9 bases, with 19 bases left between them.

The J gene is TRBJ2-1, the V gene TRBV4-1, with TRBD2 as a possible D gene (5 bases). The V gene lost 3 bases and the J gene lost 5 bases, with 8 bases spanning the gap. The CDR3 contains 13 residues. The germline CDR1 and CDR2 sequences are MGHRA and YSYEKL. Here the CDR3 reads CASSQVGDNEQFF. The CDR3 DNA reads TGCGCCAGCAGCCAGGTCGGGGACAATGAGCAGTTCTTC.

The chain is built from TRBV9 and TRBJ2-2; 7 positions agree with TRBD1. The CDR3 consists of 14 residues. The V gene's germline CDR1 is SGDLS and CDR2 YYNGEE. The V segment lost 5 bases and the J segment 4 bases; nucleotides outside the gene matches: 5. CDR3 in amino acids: CASRRTGATGELFF. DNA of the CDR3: TGTGCCAGCAGGCGAACAGGGGCCACCGGGGAGCTGTTTTTT.

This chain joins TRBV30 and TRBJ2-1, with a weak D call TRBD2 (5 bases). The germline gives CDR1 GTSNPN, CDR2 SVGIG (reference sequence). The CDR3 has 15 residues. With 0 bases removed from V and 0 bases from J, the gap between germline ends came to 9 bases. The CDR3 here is CAWSVKEVSYNEQFF. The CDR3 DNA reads TGTGCCTGGAGTGTAAAGGAGGTCTCCTACAATGAGCAGTTCTTC. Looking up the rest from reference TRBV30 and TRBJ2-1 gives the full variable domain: SQTIHQWPATLVQPVGSPLSLECTVEGTSNPNLYWYRQAAGRGLQLLFYSVGIGQISSEVPQNLSASRPQDRQFILSSKKLLLSDSGFYLCAWSVKEVSYNEQFFGPGTRLTVL.

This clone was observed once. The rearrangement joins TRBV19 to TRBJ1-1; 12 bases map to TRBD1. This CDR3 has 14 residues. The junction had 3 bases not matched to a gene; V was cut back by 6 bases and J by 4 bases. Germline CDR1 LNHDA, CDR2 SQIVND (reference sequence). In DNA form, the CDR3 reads TGTGCCAGTAGCAGGGACAGGGGGCTCACTGAAGCTTTCTTT. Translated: CASSRDRGLTEAFF.

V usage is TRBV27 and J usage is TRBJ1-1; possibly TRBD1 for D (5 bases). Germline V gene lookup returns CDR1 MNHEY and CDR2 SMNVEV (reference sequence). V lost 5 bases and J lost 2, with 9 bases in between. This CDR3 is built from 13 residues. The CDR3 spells CASSADRNTEAFF. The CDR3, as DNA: TGTGCCAGCAGTGCAGACAGAAACACTGAAGCTTTCTTT.

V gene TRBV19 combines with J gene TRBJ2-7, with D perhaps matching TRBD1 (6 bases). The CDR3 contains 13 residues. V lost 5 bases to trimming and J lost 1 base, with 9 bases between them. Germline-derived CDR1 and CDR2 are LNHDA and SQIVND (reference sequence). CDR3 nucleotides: TGTGCCAGTAGTTTGGACAGTTCCTACGAGCAGTACTTC. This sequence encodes CASSLDSSYEQYF.

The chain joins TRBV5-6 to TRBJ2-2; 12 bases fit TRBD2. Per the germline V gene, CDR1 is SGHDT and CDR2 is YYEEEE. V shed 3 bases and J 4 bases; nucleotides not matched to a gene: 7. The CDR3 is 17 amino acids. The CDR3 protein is CASSYPSGGVPTGELFF. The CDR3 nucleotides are TGTGCCAGCAGCTACCCTAGCGGGGGGGTTCCCACCGGGGAGCTGTTTTTT.